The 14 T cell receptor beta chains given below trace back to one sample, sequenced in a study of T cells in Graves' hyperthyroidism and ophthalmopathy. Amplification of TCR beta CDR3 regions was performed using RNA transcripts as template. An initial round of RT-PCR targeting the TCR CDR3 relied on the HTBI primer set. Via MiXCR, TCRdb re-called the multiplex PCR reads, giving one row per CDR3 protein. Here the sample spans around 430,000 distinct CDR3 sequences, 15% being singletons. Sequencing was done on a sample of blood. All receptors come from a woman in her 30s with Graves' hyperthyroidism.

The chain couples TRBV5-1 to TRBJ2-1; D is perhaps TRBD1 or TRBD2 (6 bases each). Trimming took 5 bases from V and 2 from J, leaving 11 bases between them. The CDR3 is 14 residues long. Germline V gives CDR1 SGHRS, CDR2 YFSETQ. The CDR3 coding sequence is TGCGCCAGCAGTGAGGGGGGTCCCTACAATGAGCAGTTCTTC. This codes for CASSEGGPYNEQFF.

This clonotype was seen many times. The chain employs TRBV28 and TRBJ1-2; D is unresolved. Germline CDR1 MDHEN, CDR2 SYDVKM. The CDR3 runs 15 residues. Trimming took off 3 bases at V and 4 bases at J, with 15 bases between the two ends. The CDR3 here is CASSLRSGGSYGYTF. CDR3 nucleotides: TGTGCCAGCAGTTTGAGGAGTGGCGGTTCCTATGGCTACACCTTC.

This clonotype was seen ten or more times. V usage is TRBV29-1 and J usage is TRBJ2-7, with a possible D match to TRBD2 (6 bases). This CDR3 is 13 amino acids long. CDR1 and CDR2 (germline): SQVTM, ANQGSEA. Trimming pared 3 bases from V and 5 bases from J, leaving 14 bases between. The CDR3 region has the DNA TGCAGCGTTGACGGTCTAGCGTCGAACGAGCAGTACTTC. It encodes CSVDGLASNEQYF.

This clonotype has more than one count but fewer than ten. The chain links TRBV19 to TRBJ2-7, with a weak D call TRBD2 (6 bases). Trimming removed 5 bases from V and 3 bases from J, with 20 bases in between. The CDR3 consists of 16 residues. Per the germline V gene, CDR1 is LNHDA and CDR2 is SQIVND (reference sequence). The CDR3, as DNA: TGTGCCAGTAGTCCGACCTCCCAGTTCGGGAGCTACGAGCAGTACTTC. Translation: CASSPTSQFGSYEQYF.

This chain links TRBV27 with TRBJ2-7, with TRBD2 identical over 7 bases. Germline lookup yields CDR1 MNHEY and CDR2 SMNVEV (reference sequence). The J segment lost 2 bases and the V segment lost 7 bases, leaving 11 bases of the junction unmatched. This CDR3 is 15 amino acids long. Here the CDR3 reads CASTLRRGGPYEQYF. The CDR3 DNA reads TGTGCCAGCACCCTCCGGAGGGGAGGGCCCTACGAGCAGTACTTC.

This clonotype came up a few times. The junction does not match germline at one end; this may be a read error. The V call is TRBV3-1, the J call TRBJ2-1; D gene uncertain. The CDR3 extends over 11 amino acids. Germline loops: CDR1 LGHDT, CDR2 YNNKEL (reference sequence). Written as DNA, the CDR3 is TGTGCCAACAGCCAAGTAGGGGAGCAGTTCTTC. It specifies CANSQVGEQFF.

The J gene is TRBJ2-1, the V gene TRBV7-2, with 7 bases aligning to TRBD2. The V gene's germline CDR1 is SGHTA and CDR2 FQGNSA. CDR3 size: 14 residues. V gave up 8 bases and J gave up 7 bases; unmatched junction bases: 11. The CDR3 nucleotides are TGTGCCAGCGGCCGAGGGGAGGGGAGGAATGAGCAGTTCTTC. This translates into CASGRGEGRNEQFF.

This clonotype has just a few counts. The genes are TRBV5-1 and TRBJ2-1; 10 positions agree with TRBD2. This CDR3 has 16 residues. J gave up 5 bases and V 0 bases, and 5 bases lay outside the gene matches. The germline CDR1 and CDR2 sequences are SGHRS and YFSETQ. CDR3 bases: TGCGCCAGCAGCTTGGGGCCTAGCGGGAGTCACAATGAGCAGTTCTTC. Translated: CASSLGPSGSHNEQFF.

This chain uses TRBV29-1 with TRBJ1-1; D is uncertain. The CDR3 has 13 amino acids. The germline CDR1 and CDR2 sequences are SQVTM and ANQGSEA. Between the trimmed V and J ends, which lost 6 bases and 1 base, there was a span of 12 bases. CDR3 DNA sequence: TGCAGCGTGGATGAATGGGGGAACACTGAAGCTTTCTTT. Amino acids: CSVDEWGNTEAFF.

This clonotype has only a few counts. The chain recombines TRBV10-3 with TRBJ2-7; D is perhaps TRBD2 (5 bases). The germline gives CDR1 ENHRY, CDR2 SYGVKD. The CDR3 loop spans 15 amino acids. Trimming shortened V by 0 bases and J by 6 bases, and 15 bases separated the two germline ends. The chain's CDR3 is CAISESPGHGGEQYF. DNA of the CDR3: TGTGCCATCAGTGAGTCCCCCGGGCATGGAGGCGAGCAGTACTTC.

The CDR3 coding sequence is TGTGCCAGCAGCCCGACGAATTCACCCCTCCACTTT. Its translation: CASSPTNSPLHF. The V gene is TRBV2, the J gene TRBJ1-6; D ambiguous. Germline values: CDR1 SNHLY, CDR2 FYNNEI. The CDR3 covers 12 residues. The V end was cut by 6 bases, the J end by 7 bases, with 7 bases between.

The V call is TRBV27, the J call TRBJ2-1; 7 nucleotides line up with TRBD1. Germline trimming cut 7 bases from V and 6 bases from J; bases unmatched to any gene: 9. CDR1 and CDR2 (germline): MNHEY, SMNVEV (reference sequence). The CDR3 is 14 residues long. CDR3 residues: CASTSEGAGNEQFF. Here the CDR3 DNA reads TGTGCCAGCACCTCCGAGGGGGCGGGCAATGAGCAGTTCTTC.

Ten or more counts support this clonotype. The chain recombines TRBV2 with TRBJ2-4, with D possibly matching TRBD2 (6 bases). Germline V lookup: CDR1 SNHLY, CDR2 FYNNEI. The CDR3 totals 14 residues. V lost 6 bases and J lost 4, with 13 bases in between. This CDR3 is CASREGKGKNIQYF. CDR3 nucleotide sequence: TGTGCCAGCAGGGAGGGGAAGGGGAAAAACATTCAGTACTTC.

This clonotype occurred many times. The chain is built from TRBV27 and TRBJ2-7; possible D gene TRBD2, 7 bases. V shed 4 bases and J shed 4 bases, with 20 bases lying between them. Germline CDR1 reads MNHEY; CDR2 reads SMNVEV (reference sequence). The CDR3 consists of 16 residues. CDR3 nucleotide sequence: TGTGCCAGCAGTTCACCTTCGGGGGGCGGGAGTTACGAGCAGTACTTC. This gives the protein CASSSPSGGGSYEQYF.